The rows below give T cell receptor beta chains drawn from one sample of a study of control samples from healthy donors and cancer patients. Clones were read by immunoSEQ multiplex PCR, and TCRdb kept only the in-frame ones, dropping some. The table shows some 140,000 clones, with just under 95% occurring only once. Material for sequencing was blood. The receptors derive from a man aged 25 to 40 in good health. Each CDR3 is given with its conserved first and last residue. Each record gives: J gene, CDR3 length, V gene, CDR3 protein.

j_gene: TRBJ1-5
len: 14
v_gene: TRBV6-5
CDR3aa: CASSTRTGNQPQHF

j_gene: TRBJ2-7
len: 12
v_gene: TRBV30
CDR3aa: CAWSISSYEQYF

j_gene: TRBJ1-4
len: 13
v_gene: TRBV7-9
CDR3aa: CASSFTTNEKLFF

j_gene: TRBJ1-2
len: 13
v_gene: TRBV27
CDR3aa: CATGQGAFGGYTF

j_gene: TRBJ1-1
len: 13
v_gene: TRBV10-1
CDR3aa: CASSEVLNTEAFF

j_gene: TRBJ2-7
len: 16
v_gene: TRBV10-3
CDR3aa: CAISNPEDRAIREQYF

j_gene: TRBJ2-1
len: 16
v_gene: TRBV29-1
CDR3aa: CSVEDAGTSGYNEQFF

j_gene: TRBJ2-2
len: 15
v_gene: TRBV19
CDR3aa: CASSIAGANTGELFF

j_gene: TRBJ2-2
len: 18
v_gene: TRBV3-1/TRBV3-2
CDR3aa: CASSQDRRPNPNTGELFF

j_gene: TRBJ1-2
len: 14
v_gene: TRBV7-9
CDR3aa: CASSLAGARYGYTF

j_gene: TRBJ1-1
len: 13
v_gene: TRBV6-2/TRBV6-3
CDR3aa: CASSLKEPTEAFF

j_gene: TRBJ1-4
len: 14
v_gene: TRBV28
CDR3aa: CASSLEGANEKLFF

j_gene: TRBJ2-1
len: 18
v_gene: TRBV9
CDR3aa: CASSAGLWGVGVYNEQFF

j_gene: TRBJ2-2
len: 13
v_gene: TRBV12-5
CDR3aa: CASGLSLTGELFF

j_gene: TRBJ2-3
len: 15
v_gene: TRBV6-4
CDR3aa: CASSVNSGSTDTQYF

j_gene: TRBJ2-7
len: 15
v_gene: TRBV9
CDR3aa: CASSVSAGVGYEQYF

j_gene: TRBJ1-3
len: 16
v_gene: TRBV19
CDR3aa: CASSMTGGFSGNTIYF

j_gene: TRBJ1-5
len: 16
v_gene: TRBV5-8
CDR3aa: CASSLWWDRGNQPQHF

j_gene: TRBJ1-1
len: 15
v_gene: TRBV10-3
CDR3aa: CAIRDPGLRNTEAFF

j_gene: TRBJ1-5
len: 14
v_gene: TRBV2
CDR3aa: CASSLIQGNQPQHF

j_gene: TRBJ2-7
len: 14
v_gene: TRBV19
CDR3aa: CASSNRDRDYEQYF

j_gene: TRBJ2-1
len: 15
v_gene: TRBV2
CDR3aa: CASSVLALLYNEQFF

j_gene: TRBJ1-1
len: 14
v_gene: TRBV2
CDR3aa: CASSVTGRGTEAFF

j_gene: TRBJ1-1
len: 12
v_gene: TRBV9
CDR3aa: CASSGGNTEAFF

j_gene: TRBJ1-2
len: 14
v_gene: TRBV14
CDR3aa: CASSLPGQNYGYTF

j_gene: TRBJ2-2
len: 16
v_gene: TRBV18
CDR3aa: CASSPFKETPTGELFF

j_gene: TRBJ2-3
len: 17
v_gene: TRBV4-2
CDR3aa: CASSSPALAGDVDTQYF

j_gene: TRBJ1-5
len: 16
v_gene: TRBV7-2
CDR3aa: CASSPRTHISNQPQHF

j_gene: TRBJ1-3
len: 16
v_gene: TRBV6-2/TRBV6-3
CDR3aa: CASSFLPGSSGNTIYF

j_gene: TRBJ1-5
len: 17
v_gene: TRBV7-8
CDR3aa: CASSIDFGGPSNQPQHF

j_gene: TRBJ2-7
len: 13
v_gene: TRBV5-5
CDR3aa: CASSQGQQYEQYF

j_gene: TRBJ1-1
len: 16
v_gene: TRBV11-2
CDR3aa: CASSLFWRGGWTEAFF

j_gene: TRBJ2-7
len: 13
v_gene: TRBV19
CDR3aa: CASSIGLSYEQYF

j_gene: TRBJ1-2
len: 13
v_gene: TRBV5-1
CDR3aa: CASSNTGTYGYTF

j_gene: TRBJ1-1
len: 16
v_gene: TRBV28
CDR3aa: CASSNRLGDRDTEAFF

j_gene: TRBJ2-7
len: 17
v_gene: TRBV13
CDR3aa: CASSLGRGQKTTYEQYF

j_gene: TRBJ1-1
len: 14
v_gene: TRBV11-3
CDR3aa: CASSADNQNTEAFF

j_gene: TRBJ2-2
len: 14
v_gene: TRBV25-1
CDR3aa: CASREQGYTGELFF

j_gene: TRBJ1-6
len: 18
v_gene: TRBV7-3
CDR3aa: CASSQRTTREWYNSPLHF

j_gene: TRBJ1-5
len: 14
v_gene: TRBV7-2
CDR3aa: CASSLQGAGQPQHF